Detailed here is one T cell receptor (beta chain). In the source study's methods: Estimation of nucleated cell counts was performed using reference gene primer amplification. Clones were read by immunoSEQ multiplex PCR, and TCRdb kept only the in-frame ones, dropping some. V, J and clone size are taken as reported in that table, and D and trimming were inferred from the DNA itself. This sample has 95,000 to 150,000 clones, with around four fifths found just once. This CDR3 is built from 14 residues. The germline V gene has CDR1 MNHEY and CDR2 SMNVEV (reference sequence). Trimming took 6 bases from V and 1 from J, leaving 9 bases between them. These data originate in a study of blood T cell repertoires in COVID-19. Overall study: The United States, Italy and Spain provided the acute and convalescent COVID-19 samples.

This clonotype was obtained from a man aged 80 or over with COVID-19, enrolled during active disease. The J gene is TRBJ2-2, the V gene TRBV27, with D tentatively TRBD2 (5 bases). Material: peripheral blood. The CDR3 DNA is TGTGCCAGCAGCAAGGACTGGAACACCGGGGAGCTGTTTTTT. Translation gives CASSKDWNTGELFF.